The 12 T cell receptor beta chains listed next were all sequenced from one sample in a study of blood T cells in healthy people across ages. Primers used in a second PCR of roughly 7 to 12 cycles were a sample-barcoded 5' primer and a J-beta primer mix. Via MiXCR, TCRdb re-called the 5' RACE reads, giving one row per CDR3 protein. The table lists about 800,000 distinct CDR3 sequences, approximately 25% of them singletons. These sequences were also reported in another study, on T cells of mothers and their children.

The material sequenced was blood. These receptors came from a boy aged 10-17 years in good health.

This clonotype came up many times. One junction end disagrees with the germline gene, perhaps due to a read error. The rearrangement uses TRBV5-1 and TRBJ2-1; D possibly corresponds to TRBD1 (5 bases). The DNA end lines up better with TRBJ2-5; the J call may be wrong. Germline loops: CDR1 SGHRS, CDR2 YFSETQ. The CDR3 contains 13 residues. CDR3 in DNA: TGTGCCAGCAGTTTAGCAGGGATGGAGACCCAGTACTTC. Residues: CASSLAGMETQYF.

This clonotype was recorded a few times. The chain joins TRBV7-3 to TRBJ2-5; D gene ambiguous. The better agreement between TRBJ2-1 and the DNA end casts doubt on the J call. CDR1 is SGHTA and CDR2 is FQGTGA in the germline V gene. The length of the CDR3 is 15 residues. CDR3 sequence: CASSLIGGITDEQFF. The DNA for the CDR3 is TGTGCCAGCAGCTTAATCGGTGGGATCACCGATGAGCAGTTCTTC.

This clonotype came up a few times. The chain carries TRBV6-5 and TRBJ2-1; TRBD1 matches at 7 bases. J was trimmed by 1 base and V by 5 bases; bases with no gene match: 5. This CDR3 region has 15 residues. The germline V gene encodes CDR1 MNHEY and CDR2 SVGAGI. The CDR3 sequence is CASSDDRASYNEQFF. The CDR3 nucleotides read TGTGCCAGCAGTGACGACAGGGCGTCCTACAATGAGCAGTTCTTC.

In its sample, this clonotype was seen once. CDR3 nucleotide sequence: TGTGCCACCGGGGACAGGGAATACAATGAGCAGTTCTTC. This encodes CATGDREYNEQFF. The rearrangement links TRBV6-2 or TRBV6-3 to TRBJ2-1; 9 nucleotides line up with TRBD1. Trimming removed 10 bases from V and 4 bases from J; junction bases left unmatched: 5. Germline V gene lookup returns CDR1 MNHEY and CDR2 SVGEGT. The CDR3 covers 13 residues.

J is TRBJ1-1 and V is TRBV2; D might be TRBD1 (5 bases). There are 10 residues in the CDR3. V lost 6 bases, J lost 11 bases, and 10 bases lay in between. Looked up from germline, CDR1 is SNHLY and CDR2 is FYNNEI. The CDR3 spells CASSRRDAFF. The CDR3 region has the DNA TGTGCCAGCAGCCGGCGGGACGCTTTCTTT.

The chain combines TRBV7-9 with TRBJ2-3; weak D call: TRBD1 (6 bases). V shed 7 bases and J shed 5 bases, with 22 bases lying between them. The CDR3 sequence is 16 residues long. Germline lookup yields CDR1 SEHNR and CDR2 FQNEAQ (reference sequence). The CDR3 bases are TGTGCCAGCAATGCGCGGACAAGACAGGACATAGATACGCAGTATTTT. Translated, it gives CASNARTRQDIDTQYF.

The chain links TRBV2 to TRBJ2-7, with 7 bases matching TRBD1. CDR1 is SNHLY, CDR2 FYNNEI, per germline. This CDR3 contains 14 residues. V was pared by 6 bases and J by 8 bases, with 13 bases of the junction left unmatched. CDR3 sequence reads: CASSWGQPSGQQYF. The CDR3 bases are TGTGCCAGCAGCTGGGGACAGCCCTCGGGCCAGCAGTACTTC.

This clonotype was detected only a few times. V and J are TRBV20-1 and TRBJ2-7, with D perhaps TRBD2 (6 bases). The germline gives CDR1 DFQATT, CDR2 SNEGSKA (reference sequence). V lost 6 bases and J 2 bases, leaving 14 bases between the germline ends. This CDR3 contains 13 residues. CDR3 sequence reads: CSALAANAYEQYF. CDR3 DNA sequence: TGCAGTGCCTTAGCGGCCAATGCCTACGAGCAGTACTTC.

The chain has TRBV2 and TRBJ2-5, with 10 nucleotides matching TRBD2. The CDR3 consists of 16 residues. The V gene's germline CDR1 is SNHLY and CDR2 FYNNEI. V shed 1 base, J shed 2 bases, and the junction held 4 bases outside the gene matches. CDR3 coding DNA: TGTGCCAGCAGTGAAGGCGCTAGCGGGGGACAAGAGACCCAGTACTTC. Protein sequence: CASSEGASGGQETQYF.

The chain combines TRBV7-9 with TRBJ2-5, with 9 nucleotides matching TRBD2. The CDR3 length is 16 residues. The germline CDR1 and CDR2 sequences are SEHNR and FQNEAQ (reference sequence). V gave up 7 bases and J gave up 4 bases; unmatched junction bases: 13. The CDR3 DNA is TGTGCCAGCATCGCCGTTAGCGGGGGAGGGCCAGAGACCCAGTACTTC. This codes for CASIAVSGGGPETQYF.

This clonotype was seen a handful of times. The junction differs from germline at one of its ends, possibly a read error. The CDR3 nucleotides are TGTGCCATCAGGCGGGGCGGGTCCGACAACGAGCAGTTCTTC. The encoded protein is CAIRRGGSDNEQFF. J is TRBJ2-1 and V is TRBV10-3; maybe TRBD2 (6 bases). Germline assignment: CDR1 ENHRY and CDR2 SYGVKD. The CDR3 extends over 14 amino acids.

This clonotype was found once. The CDR3 region is CASSPRAGEETQYF. CDR3 DNA: TGTGCCAGCAGTCCACGGGCGGGAGAAGAGACCCAGTACTTC. The chain links TRBV28 to TRBJ2-5, with 7 bases aligning to TRBD2. The trim removed 5 bases at V and 3 bases at J, leaving 6 bases unmatched. Germline CDR1 reads MDHEN; CDR2 reads SYDVKM. CDR3 length: 14 amino acids.